This record concerns one T cell receptor beta chain sequence. The target of this receptor is not known. No much larger clone is present one base from it, and per-base qualities are unavailable. The data were taken from a study of shared clonotypes between healthy human individuals (dated by TCRdb to about 2020). Describing the broader study: A couple of women and a few men aged 18 to 49 years were included in the cohort. For each donor, CD4 naive and CD4 memory were each given three plates, CD8 naive was given two plates, and CD8 memory was given one plate. Blood TCR repertoires of five healthy adults were deeply sequenced to estimate repertoire size and the extent of clonotype sharing between individuals. To increase sequencing depth and limit assay-specific biases, TCR repertoire library preparation and sequencing were carried out by different laboratories using diverse techniques. Between about 0.9 and 10 billion PBMCs per donor were obtained by leukapheresis. The investigation overall reported the following: Larger estimated clonotype richness was generally found for naive subsets than for memory subsets. The genetic and exposure-history diversity represented was limited by the small number of donors. Sampling was restricted to blood, and TCR repertoires in tissues likely differ from the TCR repertoires found in blood. Even with the large sequencing depth, rarefaction of the sorted-subset datasets indicated that sequencing was incomplete. Pairwise subsampling indicated that sequencing depth was expected to affect the degree of clonotype sharing among donors. Across a few donors, approximately 5% of naive CD4, around 3.5% of naive CD8, 2.3% of memory CD4, and 0.4% of memory CD8 clonotypes were shared. Higher generation probabilities were observed for clonotypes shared by all four sorted-subset donors than for non-shared clonotypes.

Using the deep immunoSEQ assay, multiplex PCR amplified TCR CDR3 regions from genomic DNA. Extracted genomic DNA from each cell subset was distributed evenly across all wells of several immunoSEQ 96-well plates, and each plate was treated as a replicate. Each replicate PCR for sorted subsets received about 220 ng genomic DNA, equal to roughly 29,000 T cell genomes. Purified libraries were measured with a Qubit 3.0 fluorometer, size-checked on a Bioanalyzer 2100, and measured again with the KAPA Library Quantification kit. Each immunoSEQ 96-well plate was sequenced on its own single-read 150-cycle Illumina NextSeq 550 flow cell. The paper's data handling went like this. Because only junctional sequences without quality scores were contained in the immunoSEQ output, filtering matching that applied to full-length reads could not be performed. To assign V/J genes and CDR3, sequences were annotated against IMGT germline references using PyIR, a Python wrapper for IgBLAST v1.9. Reads were filtered out if the reads had weak V/J assignments (E-value above 1e-6), no CDR3, stop codons, out-of-frame junctions, or ambiguous translated residues. V3J clonotypes were defined as sequences sharing an identical inferred V gene, J gene, and CDR3 amino acid sequence. Percentage overlap between repertoires was computed as shared unique clonotypes divided by the size of the smaller repertoire. RTK rarefaction, the Chao1 estimator, and Recon v2.1 estimates of unobserved clonotypes were used to assess repertoire richness. Generation probabilities were computed with OLGA for all TCRbeta clonotypes obtained by the gDNA method from several donors. Here the immuneACCESS table is served through TCRdb, limited to in-frame sequences with V and J called. Missing clones are a known gap in these copies; in checked studies unresolved V genes cover under half, and the rest lacks a known reason. The V and J calls and clone size were taken over from that table, and D and trimming were inferred from the DNA. The table for this sample lists 950,000 to 1,100,000 clones; more than 75% of them were counted only once. Of the sample, 0.5% to 0.65% is held by the ten largest clones.

Donors were healthy HIV-negative adults with no recently reported acute infections or vaccinations. All donors were Caucasian adults living in Nashville, Tennessee, USA. Magnetic negative selection was used to enrich CD4+ T cells, after which naive cells were positively selected on CD45RA and the negative fraction became the memory subset. Blood was obtained by leukapheresis, after which PBMCs were separated by Ficoll-Histopaque density gradient centrifugation and cryopreserved in liquid nitrogen vapor phase. Analytical flow cytometry was used to check the purity and quantity of each magnetically sorted T cell population. Genomic DNA was isolated from each sorted fraction and quantified by UV absorbance on a Nanodrop 2000c. V is reduced by 3 bases and J by 7 bases, leaving a spacing of 18 bases between them. The germline V gene supplies CDR1 MGHRA and CDR2 YSYEKL. From the cysteine through the phenylalanine, the CDR3 covers 16 amino acids. The kept DNA is CDR3 alone, 48 bases in frame from the first base.

This receptor was taken from a man aged 18 to 29 in good health. Some clones in this sample may be carry-over from other donors' samples. The sequence is built from TRBV4-1 and TRBJ1-4, with no D gene named confidently. Sample: memory CD4+ T cells from PBMCs. The cell subset or site label on this specimen signifies: CD45RA-negative fraction. The CDR3 sequence is CASSHKKGPLLEKLFF. DNA sequence: TGCGCCAGCAGCCACAAGAAGGGCCCGCTCCTTGAAAAACTGTTTTTT.